These 32 T cell receptor beta chains share one sample of origin, sequenced in a study of neurological immune-mediated disorders. TCRdb reanalysed the 5' RACE reads using MiXCR and keeps one entry per CDR3 protein. The table lists 81,000 or so distinct CDR3 sequences, roughly an eighth of them singletons. As to time point: longitudinal time-point 2. What was sequenced was PBMCs. The receptor set was obtained from a female donor with HTLV-1-associated myelopathy (HAM/TSP).

The sample holds many counts of this clonotype. The chain joins TRBV7-3 to TRBJ1-1; 11 bases match TRBD1. Trimming took 4 bases from V and 7 from J; bases not matched to a gene: 8. Germline V gene lookup returns CDR1 SGHTA and CDR2 FQGTGA. The CDR3 consists of 15 residues. For the CDR3, the DNA is TGTGCCAGCAGCTCCCTGGGACAGGGGGGTGGTGAAGCTTTCTTT. This sequence encodes CASSSLGQGGGEAFF.

This clonotype was counted at least ten times. This chain connects TRBV28 to TRBJ1-6; perhaps TRBD1 as D (5 bases). V lost 1 base to trimming and J lost 0 bases, with 13 bases between them. Germline values: CDR1 MDHEN, CDR2 SYDVKM. The CDR3 is 18 amino acids. The CDR3 loop reads CASSLSDYRSSYNSPLHF. The DNA of the CDR3 is TGTGCCAGCAGTTTATCGGACTACAGGAGCTCCTATAATTCACCCCTCCACTTT. The full variable domain, its missing parts supplied by reference TRBV28 and TRBJ1-6, is DVKVTQSSRYLVKRTGEKVFLECVQDMDHENMFWYRQDPGLGLRLIYFSYDVKMKEKGDIPEGYSVSREKKERFSLILESASTNQTSMYLCASSLSDYRSSYNSPLHFGNGTRLTVT.

A note on this clonotype: The junction departs from the called germline gene at one end, perhaps through a read error. The J gene is TRBJ2-3, the V gene TRBV5-1, with 8 positions matching TRBD1. Per germline, CDR1 SGHRS and CDR2 YFSETQ. This CDR3 spans 16 amino acids. CDR3 protein: CASCFRSQGATDTQYF. CDR3 DNA sequence: TGCGCCAGCTGCTTCAGGTCTCAGGGGGCTACAGATACGCAGTATTTT. The whole variable domain, remainder taken from reference TRBV5-1 and TRBJ2-3, is KAGVTQTPRYLIKTRGQQVTLSCSPISGHRSVSWYQQTPGQGLQFLFEYFSETQRNKGNFPGRFSGRQFSNSRSEMNVSTLELGDSALYLCASCFRSQGATDTQYFGPGTRLTVL.

This clonotype has a count of ten or more. This chain uses TRBV28 with TRBJ2-3; no clear D gene. Looked up from germline, CDR1 is MDHEN and CDR2 is SYDVKM. Trimming stripped 3 bases from V and 7 bases from J, with 20 bases between. CDR3 length equals 16 residues. CDR3 sequence: CASSFSVPMADNTQYF. The CDR3 region has the DNA TGTGCCAGCAGTTTTAGTGTCCCGATGGCTGATAATACGCAGTATTTT.

This clonotype was counted a single time. Being one base from a much bigger clone, this may be a read error. This chain connects TRBV14 to TRBJ2-3; no clear D gene. The germline V gene has CDR1 SGHDN and CDR2 FVKESK. This CDR3 contains 15 residues. The CDR3 DNA follows: TGTGCCAGCAGCCCCCTGGCGGTAAGCACAGATACGCATTATTTT. This gives the protein CASSPLAVSTDTHYF.

Many counts were recorded for this clonotype. The rearrangement joins TRBV12-3 or TRBV12-4 to TRBJ1-6, with 8 bases matching TRBD1. J was trimmed by 10 bases and V by 4 bases; bases with no gene match: 6. The CDR3 is 14 amino acids. CDR3 nucleotides: TGTGCCAGCAGTTCCCAGGGGGCTTTATCACCCCTCCACTTT. Translated: CASSSQGALSPLHF.

The sample holds many counts of this clonotype. The chain combines TRBV27 with TRBJ2-7, with D possibly matching TRBD2 (5 bases). This CDR3 contains 13 residues. CDR1 MNHEY and CDR2 SMNVEV come from the germline V gene (reference sequence). Trimming took off 5 bases at V and 6 bases at J, with 14 bases between the two ends. The CDR3 DNA follows: TGTGCCAGCAGTCCTCGGGAAGGAGTCGAGCAGTACTTC. This gives the protein CASSPREGVEQYF.

In this sample, this clonotype turned up many times. The V and J genes are TRBV12-3 or TRBV12-4 and TRBJ1-6; 7 bases agree with TRBD1. The CDR3 is made up of 19 amino acids. J lost 0 bases, V lost 6 bases, and 14 bases had no gene match. The CDR3 DNA reads TGTGCCAGCAGATCTACAATCCGGGACAGACGCTCCTATAATTCACCCCTCCACTTT. This encodes CASRSTIRDRRSYNSPLHF.

At least ten counts were recorded for this clonotype. This sequence joins TRBV28 and TRBJ2-7; 7 bases align to TRBD2. The CDR3 consists of 15 residues. Germline lookup yields CDR1 MDHEN and CDR2 SYDVKM. With 8 bases clipped from V and 4 bases from J, the junction kept 14 bases outside the gene matches. This chain's CDR3 is CASYGLERGLYEQYF. DNA for the CDR3: TGTGCCAGCTATGGTTTAGAGCGGGGTCTATACGAGCAGTACTTC.

This clonotype was observed a handful of times. V usage is TRBV6-6 and J usage is TRBJ2-5; TRBD1 agrees at 10 bases. There are 17 residues in the CDR3. V shed 2 bases, J shed 3 bases, and the junction held 9 bases outside the gene matches. CDR1 MNHNY and CDR2 SVGAGI come from the germline V gene (reference sequence). The CDR3 DNA sequence: TGTGCCAGCAGTTACGGACCGGGACAGGGGAGGGAAGAGACCCAGTACTTC. As protein: CASSYGPGQGREETQYF.

About this clonotype itself: One end of the junction fails to match germline, which may point to a read error. The gene calls are TRBV4-2 and TRBJ2-7; TRBD1 matches at 11 bases. Germline lookup yields CDR1 LGHNA and CDR2 YNFKEQ. This CDR3 comprises 15 residues. As DNA, the CDR3 is TGTGTCAGCAGCCCACGGACAGGGGGCTCGTACGAGCAGTACTTC. The encoded protein is CVSSPRTGGSYEQYF.

This clonotype was detected many times. The DNA for the CDR3 is TGTGCCAGCAGCCAGCGGGCAGGGGATCAGCCCCAGCATTTT. Translation: CASSQRAGDQPQHF. The chain is built from TRBV2 and TRBJ1-5, with TRBD1 as a possible D gene (6 bases). The length of the CDR3 is 14 residues. The V gene's germline CDR1 is SNHLY and CDR2 FYNNEI. Trimming cost V 6 bases and J 5 bases, with 14 bases left between them.

This clonotype was counted many times. The chain is built from TRBV5-1 and TRBJ2-3; TRBD1 matches at 9 bases. With V trimmed by 3 bases and J by 5 bases, 4 bases remained unmatched. Germline CDR1 is SGHRS and CDR2 is YFSETQ. This CDR3 is 14 amino acids long. CDR3 nucleotide sequence: TGCGCCAGCAGCTCACAGGGGGCTGAAGATACGCAGTATTTT. This gives the protein CASSSQGAEDTQYF.

About this clonotype itself: At one boundary the junction diverges from the germline segment, which might be a read error. The rearrangement links TRBV4-2 to TRBJ2-2; TRBD2 agrees at 7 bases. Germline CDR1 LGHNA, CDR2 YNFKEQ. CDR3 length: 16 residues. The CDR3 loop is CASTRGRGSNTEELFF. The DNA for the CDR3 is TGTGCCAGTACAAGAGGGCGGGGGTCGAACACCGAGGAGCTGTTTTTT.

This clonotype showed up many times. V usage is TRBV20-1 and J usage is TRBJ1-6, with TRBD1 as a possible D gene (6 bases). V was shortened by 3 bases and J by 10 bases, with 19 bases between the two germline ends. The CDR3 is 15 residues long. The germline V gene has CDR1 DFQATT and CDR2 SNEGSKA (reference sequence). The CDR3 sequence is CSASARDTGESPLHF. In DNA, the CDR3 is TGCAGTGCTAGCGCGAGGGACACCGGGGAGTCACCCCTCCACTTT.

This clonotype was recorded at least ten times. The rearrangement links TRBV5-1 to TRBJ2-5; tentatively, D is TRBD1 (5 bases). Between the trimmed V and J ends, which lost 2 bases and 0 bases, there was a span of 11 bases. CDR1 SGHRS and CDR2 YFSETQ come from the germline V gene. The CDR3 has 15 residues. The CDR3: CASSFGQGNQETQYF. The CDR3 DNA reads as TGCGCCAGCAGCTTCGGGCAGGGAAACCAAGAGACCCAGTACTTC.

The V and J genes are TRBV12-3 or TRBV12-4 and TRBJ2-1; TRBD1 agrees at 9 bases. J was trimmed by 9 bases and V by 3 bases; bases with no gene match: 6. CDR3 length: 14 amino acids. CDR3 DNA sequence: TGTGCCAGCAGTTTGGGACAGGGCGGCGGTGAGCAGTTCTTC. As protein: CASSLGQGGGEQFF.

This clonotype has ten or more counts. The V gene is TRBV6-5, the J gene TRBJ1-2; tentatively, D is TRBD1 (5 bases). This CDR3 spans 13 amino acids. CDR1 and CDR2 from the germline V gene are MNHEY and SVGAGI. V was cut by 8 bases and J by 3 bases, with 13 bases left in between. The CDR3 DNA follows: TGTGCCAGCTCCTTCGTAGGGGACTATGGCTACACCTTC. Translated, it gives CASSFVGDYGYTF.

This clonotype was seen at least ten times. V gene TRBV27 combines with J gene TRBJ2-3; the match to TRBD2 covers 9 bases. Trimming took 5 bases from V and 2 from J; bases not matched to a gene: 8. The CDR3 length is 16 residues. The V gene's germline CDR1 is MNHEY and CDR2 SMNVEV (reference sequence). The CDR3 reads CASSRLAETITDTQYF. The DNA of the CDR3 is TGTGCCAGCAGTAGACTAGCGGAAACGATCACAGATACGCAGTATTTT.

This rearrangement joins TRBV12-3 or TRBV12-4 to TRBJ1-1; a weak D match, TRBD1 (6 bases). V was pared by 4 bases and J by 4 bases, with 10 bases between. The CDR3 runs to 13 residues. CDR3 loop: CASSWDMVTEAFF. CDR3 in DNA: TGTGCCAGCAGTTGGGACATGGTCACTGAAGCTTTCTTT.

In this sample, this clonotype turned up many times. This sequence joins TRBV30 and TRBJ2-7, with TRBD1 matching over 12 bases. Per germline, CDR1 GTSNPN and CDR2 SVGIG (reference sequence). The J segment lost 6 bases and the V segment lost 1 base, leaving 4 bases of the junction unmatched. This CDR3 is 14 amino acids long. Here the CDR3 reads CAWSEGTGGVEQYF. CDR3 sequence (DNA): TGTGCCTGGAGTGAGGGGACAGGGGGCGTCGAGCAGTACTTC.

This clonotype was counted ten times or more. V is TRBV12-3 or TRBV12-4 and J is TRBJ2-2, with a possible D match to TRBD1 (6 bases). This CDR3 region has 14 residues. The ends were cut back, 8 bases at V and 4 bases at J, with 14 bases in the middle. CDR3 sequence: CASRRGSSTGELFF. CDR3 coding DNA: TGTGCCAGCCGCAGGGGTAGTAGCACCGGGGAGCTGTTTTTT.

This clonotype occurred many times. The gene calls are TRBV2 and TRBJ2-7; D ambiguous. The germline V gene has CDR1 SNHLY and CDR2 FYNNEI. CDR3 length: 12 amino acids. V was clipped by 7 bases and J by 7 bases, with 14 bases between them. The CDR3 region is CASTPRSREQYF. The CDR3 bases are TGTGCCAGCACCCCTAGGTCCCGGGAGCAGTACTTC.

This clonotype was seen ten or more times. The rearrangement uses TRBV18 and TRBJ2-7; D is perhaps TRBD1 or TRBD2 (6 bases each). From germline, CDR1 is KGHSH and CDR2 LQKENI. The CDR3 sequence is 18 residues long. V lost 2 bases, J lost 2 bases, and 22 bases lay in between. Here the CDR3 DNA reads TGTGCCAGCTCACCAATGCGCGCGAGGGGGGTCCAACCCTACGAGCAGTACTTC. Translating gives CASSPMRARGVQPYEQYF.

In this sample, this clonotype turned up many times. The rearrangement joins TRBV28 to TRBJ2-5; D is unclear. Germline CDR1 and CDR2: MDHEN and SYDVKM. Deletions cut 2 bases from V and 4 bases from J, with 11 bases between. The CDR3 has 14 amino acids. CDR3 loop: CASSLRVIVETQYF. CDR3 in DNA: TGTGCCAGCAGTTTACGGGTAATCGTAGAGACCCAGTACTTC. Variable domain in full (rest from reference TRBV28 and TRBJ2-5): DVKVTQSSRYLVKRTGEKVFLECVQDMDHENMFWYRQDPGLGLRLIYFSYDVKMKEKGDIPEGYSVSREKKERFSLILESASTNQTSMYLCASSLRVIVETQYFGPGTRLLVL.

Ten or more counts support this clonotype. This sequence joins TRBV5-1 and TRBJ2-7, with 10 bases aligning to TRBD1. The germline V gene has CDR1 SGHRS and CDR2 YFSETQ. The CDR3 runs 17 residues. J was trimmed by 5 bases and V by 2 bases; bases with no gene match: 13. CDR3 sequence reads: CASSFGQGGAWLHEQYF. Written as DNA, the CDR3 is TGCGCCAGCAGCTTTGGACAGGGGGGGGCCTGGCTACACGAGCAGTACTTC.

This clonotype turned up a few times. A clone one base away is much larger, so this may be a read error. The chain joins TRBV5-1 to TRBJ1-5; weak D call: TRBD1 (6 bases). Germline assignment: CDR1 SGHRS and CDR2 YFSETQ. The CDR3 spans 15 residues. CDR3 bases: TGCGCCAGCAGCGTAACAGGGTTAAGCAATCAGTCCCAGCATTTT. Amino acids: CASSVTGLSNQSQHF.

Only one count was recorded for this clonotype. A read error may explain this, as a much larger clone is one base away. The chain links TRBV20-1 to TRBJ2-2, with D perhaps TRBD2 (5 bases). The germline gives CDR1 DFQATT, CDR2 SNEGSKA (reference sequence). The CDR3 spans 14 residues. CDR3 in DNA: TGCAGTGCTAATCGGGGTTCGGGCACCGGGGATCTGTTTTTT. It encodes CSANRGSGTGDLFF.

Remarks on this clonotype: Since a much larger clone is just one base distant, this may be a read error. V and J are TRBV28 and TRBJ1-2; D remains unclear. This CDR3 has 11 residues. Trimming took 9 bases from V and 7 from J, leaving 12 bases between them. Germline V CDR1 and CDR2: MDHEN, SYDVKM. CDR3 protein: CASGSGSGYTF. The CDR3 nucleotides are TGTGCCAGTGGCAGTGGAAGTGGCTACACCTTC.

This clonotype has more than one count but fewer than ten. V usage is TRBV6-5 and J usage is TRBJ1-2; D may be TRBD1 (5 bases). CDR3 size: 13 residues. The V and J ends lost 4 bases and 6 bases respectively, with 12 bases between them. The germline V gene encodes CDR1 MNHEY and CDR2 SVGAGI. The CDR3 sequence: CASSSGQGNGYTF. The CDR3, as DNA: TGTGCCAGCAGTTCGGGGCAGGGAAATGGCTACACCTTC.

This clonotype was found many times. The chain recombines TRBV12-3 or TRBV12-4 with TRBJ1-2; possible D gene TRBD1, 5 bases. The V end lost 2 bases, the J end lost 4 bases, and 17 bases lay between the germline ends. The CDR3 is made up of 16 amino acids. The CDR3: CASSLFASGPAYGYTF. In DNA form, the CDR3 reads TGTGCCAGCAGTTTATTTGCTTCAGGGCCCGCCTATGGCTACACCTTC.

This clonotype was detected many times. The V and J genes are TRBV5-1 and TRBJ2-7, with no clear D. Germline V gives CDR1 SGHRS, CDR2 YFSETQ. This CDR3 contains 12 residues. V was clipped by 3 bases and J by 3 bases, with 7 bases between them. The CDR3 coding sequence is TGCGCCAGCAGCTCCGGAATCTACGAGCAGTACTTC. Its translation: CASSSGIYEQYF.